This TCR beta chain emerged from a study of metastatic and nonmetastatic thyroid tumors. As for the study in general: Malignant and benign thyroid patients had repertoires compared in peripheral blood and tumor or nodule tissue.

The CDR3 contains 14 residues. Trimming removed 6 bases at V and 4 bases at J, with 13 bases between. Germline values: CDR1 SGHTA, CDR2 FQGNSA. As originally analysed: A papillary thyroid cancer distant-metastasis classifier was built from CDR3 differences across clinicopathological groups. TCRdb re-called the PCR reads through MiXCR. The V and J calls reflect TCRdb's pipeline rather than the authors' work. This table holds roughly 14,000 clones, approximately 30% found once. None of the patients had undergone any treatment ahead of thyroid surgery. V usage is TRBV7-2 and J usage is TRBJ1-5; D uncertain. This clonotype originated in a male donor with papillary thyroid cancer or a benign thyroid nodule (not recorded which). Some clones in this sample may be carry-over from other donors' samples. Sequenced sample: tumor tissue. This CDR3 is CASSQGLRNQPQHF. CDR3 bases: TGTGCCAGCAGTCAAGGATTAAGAAATCAGCCCCAGCATTTT.